Shown below are 6 T cell receptor beta chains from a single sample sequenced in a study of cytomegalovirus exposure and HLA in healthy donors. Primers for the PCR totalled 60 Vbeta and 13 Jbeta. Data came from immunoSEQ multiplex PCR; TCRdb stores just in-frame clones and leaves some out. This sample has about 160,000 clones, with under 90% found just once. Sequencing used PBMCs. These receptors originate from a young man in good health and CMV-seronegative.

This rearrangement joins TRBV7-6 to TRBJ2-3; 7 positions agree with TRBD2. This CDR3 spans 15 amino acids. The germline V gene has CDR1 SGHVS and CDR2 FNYEAQ. The V segment lost 5 bases and the J segment 0 bases; nucleotides outside the gene matches: 5. The CDR3 loop reads CASSPSGMSTDTQYF. As DNA, the CDR3 is TGTGCCAGCAGCCCCAGCGGGATGAGCACAGATACGCAGTATTTT.

The chain recombines TRBV9 with TRBJ2-1; 9 nucleotides align to TRBD1. J gave up 5 bases and V 4 bases, and 7 bases lay outside the gene matches. Germline loops: CDR1 SGDLS, CDR2 YYNGEE. CDR3 length: 15 amino acids. For the CDR3, the DNA is TGTGCCAGCAGCTGGGGGACAGGGACCAACAATGAGCAGTTCTTC. Encoded protein: CASSWGTGTNNEQFF.

This rearrangement joins TRBV6-5 to TRBJ2-3; D gene uncertain. Trimming took 0 bases from V and 0 from J, leaving 7 bases between them. CDR3 length equals 15 residues. The germline V gene has CDR1 MNHEY and CDR2 SVGAGI. This CDR3 reads CASSYSQASTDTQYF. In DNA, the CDR3 is TGTGCCAGCAGTTACTCGCAGGCTAGCACAGATACGCAGTATTTT.

The chain couples TRBV27 to TRBJ2-6; 8 bases fit TRBD1. Per germline, CDR1 MNHEY and CDR2 SMNVEV (reference sequence). The junction had 9 bases not matched to a gene; V was cut back by 6 bases and J by 2 bases. The CDR3 spans 17 residues. In DNA form, the CDR3 reads TGTGCCAGCAGCGCCCGACAGGGGCGGGCTGGGGCCAACGTCCTGACTTTC. Amino acid sequence: CASSARQGRAGANVLTF. Drawing the rest from reference TRBV27 and TRBJ2-6, the complete variable domain is EAQVTQNPRYLITVTGKKLTVTCSQNMNHEYMSWYRQDPGLGLRQIYYSMNVEVTDKGDVPEGYKVSRKEKRNFPLILESPSPNQTSLYFCASSARQGRAGANVLTFGAGSRLTVL.

The rearrangement links TRBV4-2 to TRBJ1-1, with 8 bases lining up with TRBD1. The junction had 7 bases not matched to a gene; V was cut back by 1 base and J by 0 bases. The germline gives CDR1 LGHNA, CDR2 YNFKEQ. CDR3 length equals 17 residues. CDR3 protein: CASSQAAGGPMNTEAFF. CDR3 nucleotides: TGTGCCAGCAGCCAAGCGGCAGGGGGCCCCATGAACACTGAAGCTTTCTTT.

The chain is built from TRBV18 and TRBJ2-7, with 9 bases that match TRBD1. V lost 7 bases to trimming and J lost 2 bases; unmatched junction nucleotides: 9. The CDR3 spans 15 residues. Germline V CDR1 and CDR2: KGHSH, LQKENI. The CDR3 loop reads CASLGFGQGTYEQYF. CDR3 DNA sequence: TGTGCCAGCTTGGGTTTTGGACAGGGGACCTACGAGCAGTACTTC.